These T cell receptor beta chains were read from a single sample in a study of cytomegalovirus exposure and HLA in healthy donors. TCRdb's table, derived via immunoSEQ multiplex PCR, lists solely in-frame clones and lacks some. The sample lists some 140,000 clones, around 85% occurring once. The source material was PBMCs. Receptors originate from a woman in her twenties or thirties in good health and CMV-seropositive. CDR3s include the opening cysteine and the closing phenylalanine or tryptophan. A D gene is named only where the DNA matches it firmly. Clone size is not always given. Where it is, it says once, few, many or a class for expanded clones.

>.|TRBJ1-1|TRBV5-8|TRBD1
TGTGCCAGCAGCCCAGGGGGCGGCACTGAAGCTTTCTTT
CASSPGGGTEAFF
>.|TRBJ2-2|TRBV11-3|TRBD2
TGTGCCAGCAGCTCCCGGGACTATAACACCGGGGAGCTGTTTTTT
CASSSRDYNTGELFF
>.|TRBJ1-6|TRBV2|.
TGTGCCAGCAGTGAAAGGTCGGGGGACTCCTATAATTCACCCCTCCACTTT
CASSERSGDSYNSPLHF
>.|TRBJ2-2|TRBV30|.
TGTGCCTGGATGGGCCTCTCCGGGGAGCTGTTTTTT
CAWMGLSGELFF
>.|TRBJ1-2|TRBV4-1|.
TGCGCCAGCAGCCCAGGGATAGAGGATCGGGACTATGGCTACACCTTC
CASSPGIEDRDYGYTF
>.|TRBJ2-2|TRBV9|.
TGTGCCAGCAGCCCCCACCGGACCGGGGAGCTGTTTTTT
CASSPHRTGELFF
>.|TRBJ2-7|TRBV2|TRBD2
TGTGCCAGCAGTGTCATAGCGGGAGCGGGCGAGCAGTACTTC
CASSVIAGAGEQYF
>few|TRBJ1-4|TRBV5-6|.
TGTGCCAGCAGTACTTTGGGGGCTTTTAATGAAAAACTGTTTTTT
CASSTLGAFNEKLFF
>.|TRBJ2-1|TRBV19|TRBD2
TGTGCCAGTAGTATACTTTCGGGGGGGACTAGCAGCTACAATGAGCAGTTCTTC
CASSILSGGTSSYNEQFF
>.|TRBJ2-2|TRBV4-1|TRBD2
TGCGCCAGCCGGCTAGCGGGGGGCCAGGGCGGGGAGCTGTTTTTT
CASRLAGGQGGELFF
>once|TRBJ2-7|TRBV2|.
TGTGCCAGCAGTCAAACCTACGAGCAGTACTTC
CASSQTYEQYF
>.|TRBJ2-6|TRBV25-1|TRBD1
TGTGCCAGCAGTGAATATCCCGGACAGGGGTCCGGGGCCAACGTCCTGACTTTC
CASSEYPGQGSGANVLTF
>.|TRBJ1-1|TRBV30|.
TGTGCCTGGAACCCGGGTCACACTGAAGCTTTCTTT
CAWNPGHTEAFF
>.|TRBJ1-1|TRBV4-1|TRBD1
TGCGCCAGCAGCCAACTCGACAGGGAGAACACTGAAGCTTTCTTT
CASSQLDRENTEAFF
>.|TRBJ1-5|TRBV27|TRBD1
TGTGCCAGCAGTCCCGGCCACCCGACAGGGCTAAGGGCTCAGCCCCAGCATTTT
CASSPGHPTGLRAQPQHF
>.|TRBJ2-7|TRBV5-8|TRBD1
TGTGCCAGCAGCCCTCGGGGGACAGGGGCCTACGAGCAGTACTTC
CASSPRGTGAYEQYF
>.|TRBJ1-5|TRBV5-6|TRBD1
TGTGCCAGCCATCTACAGGGGTACAATCAGCCCCAGCATTTT
CASHLQGYNQPQHF
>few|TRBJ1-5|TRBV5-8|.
TGTGCCAGCAGCTCCGTGCCTATCCATCAGCCCCAGCATTTT
CASSSVPIHQPQHF
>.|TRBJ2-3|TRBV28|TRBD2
TGTGCCAGCAGTCCCGCGGGGGGAACAGATACGCAGTATTTT
CASSPAGGTDTQYF
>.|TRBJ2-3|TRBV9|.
TGTGCCAGCAGCGAGCCCTGGGCCAGCACAGATACGCAGTATTTT
CASSEPWASTDTQYF
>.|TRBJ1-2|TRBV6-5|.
TGTGCCAGCAGTTCGGAGTGGTCTAACTATGGCTACACCTTC
CASSSEWSNYGYTF
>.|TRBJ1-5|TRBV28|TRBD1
TGTGCCAGCAGTCCCCGGGGACAGGGGAATCAGCCCCAGCATTTT
CASSPRGQGNQPQHF